This T cell receptor beta chain was profiled in a study of blood T cell repertoires in COVID-19. Original analysis: Reference gene primer amplification gave nucleated cell count estimates. The data were produced by immunoSEQ multiplex PCR, yet TCRdb's version contains in-frame clones alone and is incomplete. V, J and clone size were drawn from that table, and D and trimming were deduced from the DNA. Of more than 90,000 clones listed, roughly 86% are singletons. The origin of this receptor is a man aged 35-49 years with acute or convalescent COVID-19. Sequences were obtained from peripheral blood.

This chain's CDR3 is CASSSTENNYGYTF. The CDR3 DNA is TGCGCCAGCAGCTCGACAGAGAATAACTATGGCTACACCTTC. The chain recombines TRBV4-1 with TRBJ1-2; D is possibly TRBD1 (5 bases). This CDR3 comprises 14 residues. V lost 5 bases and J lost 1, with 11 bases in between. Germline V lookup: CDR1 MGHRA, CDR2 YSYEKL.